The 14 T cell receptor beta chains given below trace back to one sample, sequenced in a study of identical twins. Each CDR3 protein gets one entry after TCRdb re-called the 5' RACE reads with MiXCR. The sample carries about 240,000 distinct CDR3 sequences, 10% to 13% recorded once. The specimen was memory T cells sorted from blood. The receptors come from a man between 45 and 60 years old in good health.

The chain carries TRBV7-9 and TRBJ2-5; D uncertain. The CDR3 extends over 14 amino acids. Germline V CDR1 and CDR2: SEHNR, FQNEAQ (reference sequence). Trimming removed 1 base from V and 2 bases from J, with 8 bases in between. The CDR3 region is CASSLVPRQETQYF. CDR3 coding DNA: TGTGCCAGCAGCTTAGTACCAAGACAAGAGACCCAGTACTTC.

This sequence joins TRBV3-1 and TRBJ2-2; D unclear. There are 14 residues in the CDR3. Germline CDR1 reads LGHDT; CDR2 reads YNNKEL (reference sequence). Trimming pared 1 base from V and 1 base from J, leaving 4 bases between. This CDR3 reads CASSQAQNTGELFF. The CDR3 coding sequence is TGTGCCAGCAGCCAAGCACAGAACACCGGGGAGCTGTTTTTT.

There are many counts of this clonotype. The rearrangement uses TRBV10-1 and TRBJ1-1; 11 nucleotides line up with TRBD1. CDR1 WNHNN and CDR2 SYGVQD come from the germline V gene (reference sequence). The V segment lost 6 bases and the J segment 4 bases; nucleotides outside the gene matches: 4. The CDR3 runs to 14 residues. CDR3 sequence: CASRPDRGPTEAFF. Written as DNA, the CDR3 is TGCGCCAGCAGACCGGACAGGGGGCCCACTGAAGCTTTCTTT.

This clonotype was detected a few times. DNA for the CDR3: TGCAGTGCTAGACCTACTAGTTGGGAGACCCAGTACTTC. The encoded protein is CSARPTSWETQYF. The gene calls are TRBV20-1 and TRBJ2-5, with TRBD2 as a possible D gene (5 bases). This CDR3 comprises 13 residues. The germline CDR1 and CDR2 sequences are DFQATT and SNEGSKA (reference sequence). V was clipped by 2 bases and J by 5 bases, with 12 bases between them.

There are a few counts of this clonotype. The gene calls are TRBV20-1 and TRBJ2-3; D gene uncertain. The length of the CDR3 is 13 residues. Germline CDR1 DFQATT, CDR2 SNEGSKA (reference sequence). Trimming removed 5 bases at V and 0 bases at J, with 9 bases between. The CDR3 nucleotides read TGCAGTGCTCAAGCGACGAGCACAGATACGCAGTATTTT. This translates into CSAQATSTDTQYF.

This clonotype was seen repeatedly, ten times or more. This rearrangement joins TRBV29-1 to TRBJ2-5; possibly TRBD1 for D (6 bases). Germline V gene lookup returns CDR1 SQVTM and CDR2 ANQGSEA. V lost 5 bases and J 3 bases, leaving 10 bases between the germline ends. The CDR3 extends over 12 amino acids. Written as DNA, the CDR3 is TGCAGCGTTCAGCAGGGGAAAGAGACCCAGTACTTC. Protein sequence: CSVQQGKETQYF.

This clonotype was picked up many times. CDR3 protein: CASSQEFARNTGELFF. The CDR3 bases are TGTGCCAGCAGCCAAGAATTCGCCCGGAACACCGGGGAGCTGTTTTTT. The rearrangement links TRBV4-2 to TRBJ2-2; no firm D call. V lost 0 bases to trimming and J lost 1 base, with 9 bases between them. Germline assignment: CDR1 LGHNA and CDR2 YNFKEQ. The CDR3 extends over 16 amino acids.

The gene calls are TRBV7-2 and TRBJ2-3; weak D call: TRBD1 (8 bases). Trimming removed 6 bases from V and 12 bases from J, with 16 bases in between. The CDR3 totals 12 residues. Germline loops: CDR1 SGHTA, CDR2 FQGNSA. The CDR3 loop is CASSPGGGGQYF. The CDR3 bases are TGTGCCAGCAGTCCAGGGGGCGGGGGCCAGTATTTT.

This clonotype has more than one count but fewer than ten. V gene TRBV3-1 combines with J gene TRBJ1-2; D gene unclear. From germline, CDR1 is LGHDT and CDR2 YNNKEL (reference sequence). Trimming took off 4 bases at V and 0 bases at J, with 18 bases between the two ends. This CDR3 has 17 amino acids. CDR3 coding DNA: TGTGCCAGCAGCCGGCCGTTGTTCGACGGATCTAACTATGGCTACACCTTC. Translating it yields CASSRPLFDGSNYGYTF.

The chain employs TRBV6-5 and TRBJ2-1, with 12 bases matching TRBD2. The CDR3 runs 18 residues. The junction had 8 bases not matched to a gene; V was cut back by 0 bases and J by 5 bases. From germline, CDR1 is MNHEY and CDR2 SVGAGI. The CDR3 region is CASSYSTAGLAGNNEQFF. In DNA form, the CDR3 reads TGTGCCAGCAGTTACTCGACAGCGGGACTAGCGGGTAACAATGAGCAGTTCTTC.

This clonotype came up a few times. J is TRBJ2-1 and V is TRBV27; D is tentatively TRBD1 or TRBD2 (6 bases each). CDR3 length equals 16 residues. The germline gives CDR1 MNHEY, CDR2 SMNVEV (reference sequence). The V end was cut by 6 bases, the J end by 7 bases, with 22 bases between. The CDR3 loop reads CASSLGGLAGANEQFF. For the CDR3, the DNA is TGTGCCAGCAGCCTCGGAGGGCTAGCAGGGGCGAATGAGCAGTTCTTC.

The chain uses TRBV20-1 and TRBJ1-1, with D tentatively TRBD1 (6 bases). The CDR3 contains 12 residues. Trimming cost V 3 bases and J 6 bases, with 11 bases left between them. Per the germline V gene, CDR1 is DFQATT and CDR2 is SNEGSKA (reference sequence). CDR3: CSARGGGPEAFF. DNA of the CDR3: TGCAGTGCTAGGGGTGGGGGGCCTGAAGCTTTCTTT.

This clonotype occurred a few times. V gene TRBV2 combines with J gene TRBJ1-5, with D hard to call. Trimming stripped 7 bases from V and 2 bases from J, with 6 bases between. CDR3 size: 12 residues. Germline V CDR1 and CDR2: SNHLY, FYNNEI. The CDR3 is CASKDGNQPQHF. DNA for the CDR3: TGTGCCAGCAAGGATGGCAATCAGCCCCAGCATTTT.

This clonotype has more than one count but fewer than ten. This chain uses TRBV28 with TRBJ2-7, with D uncertain. There are 16 residues in the CDR3. Germline V CDR1 and CDR2: MDHEN, SYDVKM. V shed 3 bases and J shed 3 bases, with 18 bases lying between them. The DNA for the CDR3 is TGTGCCAGCAGTTTGATTGATTCGGCTACCCGCTACGAGCAGTACTTC. It codes for CASSLIDSATRYEQYF.